These T cell receptor beta chains were read from a single sample in a study of beta chain features in type 1 diabetes. Using immunoSEQ multiplex PCR, the repertoire was profiled, and TCRdb retains in-frame clones only, with some absent. The data show more than 100,000 clones, with about 26% seen just once and about 0.57% held by the top ten. The source material was central memory CD4+ T cells from blood. The receptors were gathered from a woman between 18 and 29 years old with type 1 diabetes. The CDR3 runs from the conserved cysteine through the conserved F or W. The order of the fields is clone size, V gene, D gene, J gene, CDR3 protein, CDR3 DNA. D genes are given only for firm matches. Only part of the rows carry a size: once, few, many, or a class if the clone is expanded.

>-|TRBV18|-|TRBJ1-1
CASSPRTWVGGSLTEAFF
TGTGCCAGCTCACCACGGACTTGGGTGGGGGGGTCGCTCACTGAAGCTTTCTTT
>-|TRBV6-1|-|TRBJ2-5
CASSEQGGETQYF
TGTGCCAGCAGTGAACAGGGTGGCGAGACCCAGTACTTC
>-|TRBV15|TRBD1|TRBJ2-5
CATSRDRGETQYF
TGTGCCACCAGCAGGGACAGGGGAGAGACCCAGTACTTC
>few|TRBV2|-|TRBJ2-3
CASSEAGTDTQYF
TGTGCCAGCAGTGAAGCCGGCACAGATACGCAGTATTTT
>-|TRBV5-8|TRBD2|TRBJ2-5
CASRASGRRETQYF
TGTGCCAGCAGGGCTAGCGGGAGGAGGGAGACCCAGTACTTC
>-|TRBV28|TRBD2|TRBJ2-1
CASSFQTGGLVNEQFF
TGTGCCAGCAGTTTTCAAACGGGAGGGCTGGTCAATGAGCAGTTCTTC
>-|TRBV19|-|TRBJ2-3
CASNDRRRTDTQYF
TGTGCCAGCAATGACAGGAGGAGGACAGATACGCAGTATTTT
>-|TRBV1|-|TRBJ2-1
CTSSQDPGSPREGYNEQFF
TGCACCAGCAGCCAAGATCCGGGTTCCCCAAGAGAGGGTTACAATGAGCAGTTCTTC
>few|TRBV6-5|TRBD1|TRBJ1-5
CATPGTGLNQPQHF
TGTGCCACCCCCGGGACAGGACTCAATCAGCCCCAGCATTTT
>-|TRBV6-4|TRBD2|TRBJ2-3
CASSVAGEWTDTQYF
TGTGCCAGCAGTGTAGCGGGAGAATGGACAGATACGCAGTATTTT
>few|TRBV10-2|-|TRBJ1-2
CASSESRKTTGGYTF
TGCGCCAGCAGTGAGTCGAGGAAAACAACAGGGGGCTACACCTTC
>few|TRBV15|TRBD2|TRBJ2-5
CATSRDRGGPETQYF
TGTGCCACCAGCAGAGATCGGGGAGGGCCCGAGACCCAGTACTTC
>-|TRBV5-1|TRBD2|TRBJ2-1
CASSLQAGVYNEQFF
TGCGCCAGCAGCTTGCAGGCGGGAGTCTACAATGAGCAGTTCTTC
>few|TRBV9|-|TRBJ1-3
CASSVRQDTIYF
TGTGCCAGCAGCGTACGTCAGGACACCATATATTTT
>-|TRBV28|TRBD1|TRBJ1-2
CASGPAQGANYGYTF
TGTGCCAGCGGTCCGGCGCAGGGGGCTAACTATGGCTACACCTTC
>few|TRBV7-9|TRBD2|TRBJ2-7
CASSFAGTSYEQYF
TGTGCCAGCAGCTTTGCCGGGACTAGCTATGAGCAGTACTTC
>-|TRBV23-1|-|TRBJ2-4
CASSHERGLDGKNIQYF
TGCGCCAGCAGTCATGAAAGAGGGTTAGATGGCAAAAACATTCAGTACTTC
>few|TRBV29-1|-|TRBJ2-2
CSVDRETGELFF
TGCAGCGTTGATCGGGAGACCGGGGAGCTGTTTTTT
>-|TRBV6-6|-|TRBJ2-2
CASSPPGSGTGELFF
TGTGCCAGCAGTCCACCCGGGAGTGGCACCGGGGAGCTGTTTTTT
>few|TRBV28|TRBD2|TRBJ2-3
CASREAGNTDTQYF
TGTGCCAGCAGAGAAGCGGGGAACACAGATACGCAGTATTTT
>few|TRBV29-1|TRBD2|TRBJ2-1
CSVGTSGRGEQFF
TGCAGCGTCGGGACTAGCGGGAGAGGTGAGCAGTTCTTC
>few|TRBV7-2|-|TRBJ2-5
CASSPYQETQYF
TGTGCCAGCAGCCCCTACCAAGAGACCCAGTACTTC
>-|TRBV19|TRBD1|TRBJ2-7
CASSPTGPWAERQYF
TGTGCCAGTAGCCCGACAGGGCCATGGGCCGAGCGGCAGTACTTC
>few|TRBV7-2|TRBD1|TRBJ1-1
CASSLGQGPARAFF
TGTGCCAGCAGCCTAGGACAGGGCCCCGCGCGGGCTTTCTTT
>few|TRBV2|-|TRBJ2-2
CASSGTAGNTGELFF
TGTGCCAGCAGTGGGACAGCCGGGAACACCGGGGAGCTGTTTTTT
>-|TRBV7-8|TRBD2|TRBJ2-1
CASSLRLAGDNEQFF
TGTGCCAGCAGCCTAAGACTAGCGGGAGACAATGAGCAGTTCTTC
>-|TRBV5-5|-|TRBJ2-7
CASSIDTGFYEQYF
TGTGCCAGCAGCATAGACACCGGTTTCTACGAGCAGTACTTC
>-|TRBV2|TRBD1|TRBJ2-3
CASRVGQSTDTQYF
TGTGCCAGCAGGGTGGGACAGAGCACAGATACGCAGTATTTT